These 29 T cell receptor beta chains originate from one sample sequenced in a study of identical twins. TCRdb re-called the 5' RACE reads with MiXCR, one entry per CDR3 protein. This sample has a few hundred thousand distinct CDR3 sequences, with about 8.3% found just once. This sample also belongs to another study, concerning yellow fever vaccine responses in identical twins.

Sequenced: CD8+ T cells sorted from blood. These receptors all stem from a young woman in good health.

Ten or more counts support this clonotype. The chain combines TRBV6-4 with TRBJ2-3, with 7 bases fitting TRBD2. In germline, CDR1 is MRHNA, CDR2 SNTAGT. V lost 5 bases and J lost 2; bases outside the gene matches: 7. The CDR3 is 15 residues long. The CDR3: CASSTSDGHTDTQYF. The DNA of the CDR3 is TGTGCCAGCAGTACTAGCGATGGGCACACAGATACGCAGTATTTT.

This clonotype appeared many times. The chain joins TRBV7-9 to TRBJ2-4, with a possible D match to TRBD2 (6 bases). Trimming cost V 5 bases and J 1 base, with 12 bases left between them. Germline-derived CDR1 and CDR2 are SEHNR and FQNEAQ (reference sequence). The CDR3 runs to 15 residues. CDR3 in DNA: TGTGCCAGCAGCCTCGGGGGATCCGCCAAAAACATTCAGTACTTC. Residues: CASSLGGSAKNIQYF.

This clonotype was picked up many times. The chain recombines TRBV12-3 or TRBV12-4 with TRBJ1-3; D is ambiguous. This CDR3 is built from 14 residues. The germline V and J ends were trimmed by 7 bases and 6 bases, with 16 bases remaining between them. CDR3 coding DNA: TGTGCCAGCACTAGCCTCGGGTTTGAAAACACCATATATTTT. Amino acids: CASTSLGFENTIYF.

CDR3 bases: TGTGCCTCCCTCACTTCACTAGCGGGGGGGCCCGTGGCCTACAATGAGCAGTTCTTC. Encoded protein: CASLTSLAGGPVAYNEQFF. The gene calls are TRBV12-3 or TRBV12-4 and TRBJ2-1, with 13 bases fitting TRBD2. CDR3 length: 19 amino acids. V lost 11 bases, J lost 2 bases, and 18 bases stayed unmatched.

As for this clonotype: A single base separates this from a much larger clone, so it may be a read error. V usage is TRBV5-1 and J usage is TRBJ2-7; D not resolved. CDR3 length: 13 residues. CDR1 and CDR2 (germline): SGHRS, YFSETQ. V lost 1 base and J 2 bases, leaving 7 bases between the germline ends. CDR3 bases: TGCGCCAGCAGCTTGTACAGCCCCTACGAGCAGTACTTC. Its protein product is CASSLYSPYEQYF.

The sample holds many counts of this clonotype. This rearrangement joins TRBV12-3 or TRBV12-4 to TRBJ1-6; tentative D call: TRBD1 (5 bases). The ends were cut back, 6 bases at V and 0 bases at J, with 15 bases in the middle. The CDR3 has 17 amino acids. CDR3 residues: CASSKQQESSYNSPLHF. The CDR3 bases are TGTGCCAGCAGCAAACAACAGGAGAGCTCCTATAATTCACCCCTCCACTTT.

In its sample, this clonotype was seen a few times. The rearrangement links TRBV3-1 to TRBJ2-1, with D perhaps TRBD2 (5 bases). The CDR3 is made up of 20 amino acids. Germline V CDR1 and CDR2: LGHDT, YNNKEL (reference sequence). The V and J ends lost 4 bases and 1 base respectively, with 26 bases between them. CDR3 coding DNA: TGTGCCAGCAGCCCCCTCTTCCCAGCGGATAATACTAGATCCTACAATGAGCAGTTCTTC. Translation: CASSPLFPADNTRSYNEQFF.

This clonotype showed up many times. This chain links TRBV10-3 with TRBJ2-3; 8 bases agree with TRBD2. From germline, CDR1 is ENHRY and CDR2 SYGVKD. V lost 11 bases to trimming and J lost 6 bases; unmatched junction nucleotides: 4. The CDR3 contains 11 residues. DNA of the CDR3: TGTGCCTCCCGGGGGGGGGATACGCAGTATTTT. It yields the protein CASRGGDTQYF.

The chain carries TRBV7-9 and TRBJ2-3; no clear D gene. Germline-derived CDR1 and CDR2 are SEHNR and FQNEAQ (reference sequence). Between the trimmed V and J ends, which lost 5 bases and 10 bases, there was a span of 10 bases. The CDR3 length is 11 residues. The CDR3 sequence is CASSGLEAQYF. The CDR3 nucleotides read TGTGCCAGCAGCGGTCTTGAGGCGCAGTATTTT.

This clonotype was detected a few times. The V call is TRBV6-1, the J call TRBJ1-2, with D tentatively TRBD1 (5 bases). V was cut by 6 bases and J by 4 bases, with 15 bases left in between. The germline gives CDR1 MNHNS, CDR2 SASEGT. The CDR3 extends over 14 amino acids. CDR3 nucleotides: TGTGCCAGCAGCCACCCCGGACATCCCTATGGCTACACCTTC. Its protein product is CASSHPGHPYGYTF.

The chain recombines TRBV5-1 with TRBJ2-7, with D perhaps matching TRBD1 (5 bases). V shed 3 bases and J shed 4 bases, with 29 bases lying between them. This CDR3 is 19 amino acids long. CDR1 is SGHRS, CDR2 YFSETQ, per germline. CDR3 nucleotide sequence: TGCGCCAGCAGCTGGGGCGGAATCATGGGCCGTTTAGTGAGTTACGAGCAGTACTTC. Amino acids: CASSWGGIMGRLVSYEQYF.

The sample holds many counts of this clonotype. This chain joins TRBV28 and TRBJ2-1, with D hard to call. V lost 2 bases and J 6 bases, leaving 14 bases between the germline ends. The germline gives CDR1 MDHEN, CDR2 SYDVKM. CDR3 size: 15 residues. CDR3 nucleotide sequence: TGTGCCAGCAGTTTAATAACAACTACGGGCAATGAGCAGTTCTTC. It encodes CASSLITTTGNEQFF.

In its sample, this clonotype was seen many times. This rearrangement joins TRBV7-8 to TRBJ2-7, with 8 bases identical to TRBD2. The trim removed 4 bases at V and 6 bases at J, leaving 8 bases unmatched. Per the germline V gene, CDR1 is SGHVS and CDR2 is FQNEAQ. The CDR3 length is 14 residues. CDR3 bases: TGTGCCAGCAGCTCCCTCCGGGGGGGGACCGAGCAGTACTTC. Translating it yields CASSSLRGGTEQYF.

This clonotype was seen more than once but under ten times. In DNA, the CDR3 is TGTGCCAGCAGCCATACCGGGGGGAACTCCTACAATGAGCAGTTCTTC. Translating gives CASSHTGGNSYNEQFF. This chain links TRBV3-1 with TRBJ2-1; 7 bases are shared with TRBD2. The germline gives CDR1 LGHDT, CDR2 YNNKEL (reference sequence). The CDR3 contains 16 residues. With V trimmed by 3 bases and J by 0 bases, 5 bases remained unmatched.

The sample holds a few counts of this clonotype. CDR3 loop: CASQQGALNTEAFF. DNA for the CDR3: TGTGCCTCCCAACAGGGGGCATTGAACACTGAAGCTTTCTTT. The genes are TRBV28 and TRBJ1-1; 9 positions agree with TRBD1. From germline, CDR1 is MDHEN and CDR2 SYDVKM. J was trimmed by 0 bases and V by 11 bases; bases with no gene match: 7. This CDR3 contains 14 residues. Combining the CDR3 with reference TRBV28 and TRBJ1-1 gives the whole variable domain DVKVTQSSRYLVKRTGEKVFLECVQDMDHENMFWYRQDPGLGLRLIYFSYDVKMKEKGDIPEGYSVSREKKERFSLILESASTNQTSMYLCASQQGALNTEAFFGQGTRLTVV.

This clonotype has more than one count but fewer than ten. DNA for the CDR3: TGCGCCAGCAGCCCGGCGGGGGGTCGGGAGACCCAGTACTTC. Translating gives CASSPAGGRETQYF. The chain combines TRBV5-1 with TRBJ2-5; 8 nucleotides match TRBD2. CDR3 length: 14 residues. Per germline, CDR1 SGHRS and CDR2 YFSETQ. V lost 4 bases to trimming and J lost 5 bases; unmatched junction nucleotides: 7.

This clonotype was seen many times. The chain couples TRBV3-1 to TRBJ2-7; 9 positions agree with TRBD2. J lost 7 bases, V lost 0 bases, and 1 base had no gene match. The CDR3 consists of 13 residues. CDR1 is LGHDT and CDR2 is YNNKEL in the germline V gene (reference sequence). The CDR3 here is CASSQEGLAEQYF. The CDR3 nucleotides are TGTGCCAGCAGCCAAGAGGGACTAGCAGAGCAGTACTTC.

In this sample, this clonotype turned up a few times. The chain recombines TRBV6-2 or TRBV6-3 with TRBJ2-3, with 13 bases fitting TRBD2. The ends lost 5 bases at V and 6 bases at J; junction bases unmatched: 5. CDR1 is MNHEY, CDR2 SVGEGT, per germline. The CDR3 runs to 15 residues. Here the CDR3 DNA reads TGTGCCAGCAGTGCGACTAGCGGGGGGCCGGATACGCAGTATTTT. It translates to CASSATSGGPDTQYF.

This clonotype came up many times. The rearrangement uses TRBV27 and TRBJ2-1, with no clear D. This CDR3 comprises 13 residues. With 0 bases removed from V and 5 bases from J, the gap between germline ends came to 5 bases. Germline CDR1 and CDR2: MNHEY and SMNVEV (reference sequence). CDR3 amino acids: CASSLSEHNEQFF. Written as DNA, the CDR3 is TGTGCCAGCAGTTTATCGGAGCACAATGAGCAGTTCTTC.

With regard to this clonotype: A much larger clone differs by one base, so this may be a read error. J is TRBJ2-7 and V is TRBV7-9; 11 positions agree with TRBD2. The CDR3 totals 17 residues. Germline-derived CDR1 and CDR2 are SEHNR and FQNEAQ (reference sequence). The CDR3 coding sequence is TGTGCCAGCACTACCCGTCGGCTAGCGGGGGGCTCCTACGAGCGGTACTTC. It yields the protein CASTTRRLAGGSYERYF.

This clonotype occurred a few times. The rearrangement uses TRBV6-2 or TRBV6-3 and TRBJ2-3, with D tentatively TRBD1 (6 bases). Trimming left V 8 bases short and J 0 bases short, with 12 bases between. The CDR3 is 14 amino acids. Germline CDR1 reads MNHEY; CDR2 reads SVGEGT. The CDR3 reads CASQGTSSTDTQYF. DNA for the CDR3: TGTGCCAGCCAGGGGACCTCTAGCACAGATACGCAGTATTTT.

The chain is built from TRBV5-1 and TRBJ2-1, with TRBD2 identical over 13 bases. V dropped 4 bases and J dropped 2; count of bases not matched to a gene: 9. This CDR3 has 18 residues. Germline CDR1 SGHRS, CDR2 YFSETQ. The CDR3 nucleotides read TGCGCCAGCAGCCCCTTTCCACTAGCGGGGGGGACCTACAATGAGCAGTTCTTC. Protein product: CASSPFPLAGGTYNEQFF.

V usage is TRBV7-8 and J usage is TRBJ2-3; D is possibly TRBD2 (6 bases). Germline loops: CDR1 SGHVS, CDR2 FQNEAQ. The V and J ends lost 3 bases and 1 base respectively, with 11 bases between them. The CDR3 loop spans 15 amino acids. CDR3 amino acids: CASSFGGLRTDTQYF. Written as DNA, the CDR3 is TGTGCCAGCAGCTTCGGGGGTCTACGCACAGATACGCAGTATTTT.

The table lists this clonotype with many counts. The V gene is TRBV20-1, the J gene TRBJ2-3, with D perhaps TRBD2 (5 bases). The V end was cut by 0 bases, the J end by 0 bases, with 16 bases between. The germline V gene encodes CDR1 DFQATT and CDR2 SNEGSKA (reference sequence). The CDR3 has 17 amino acids. The CDR3 here is CSARDLRGAASTDTQYF. In DNA form, the CDR3 reads TGCAGTGCTAGAGATCTTCGGGGTGCGGCAAGCACAGATACGCAGTATTTT.

This clonotype was seen many times. The genes are TRBV7-9 and TRBJ2-7; D is ambiguous. The CDR3 sequence is 12 residues long. Per the germline V gene, CDR1 is SEHNR and CDR2 is FQNEAQ (reference sequence). Trimming removed 5 bases from V and 6 bases from J, with 11 bases in between. The CDR3 nucleotides are TGTGCCAGCAGCGAAGTAATCAGCGAGCAGTACTTC. Protein: CASSEVISEQYF.

This chain's CDR3 is CASSWSGGGNEQFF. CDR3 in DNA: TGCGCCAGCAGCTGGAGTGGGGGGGGAAATGAGCAGTTCTTC. V and J are TRBV5-1 and TRBJ2-1, with 7 bases identical to TRBD2. The CDR3 spans 14 residues. Germline-derived CDR1 and CDR2 are SGHRS and YFSETQ. The ends lost 3 bases at V and 7 bases at J; junction bases unmatched: 7.

In this sample, this clonotype turned up many times. This chain links TRBV27 with TRBJ2-7; D possibly corresponds to TRBD2 (5 bases). Germline lookup yields CDR1 MNHEY and CDR2 SMNVEV (reference sequence). The CDR3 sequence is 15 residues long. The V end was cut by 2 bases, the J end by 2 bases, with 13 bases between. The CDR3 is CASSLEAGGPYEQYF. CDR3 nucleotides: TGTGCCAGCAGTTTAGAGGCGGGCGGTCCCTACGAGCAGTACTTC.

This clonotype was detected many times. V is TRBV21-1 and J is TRBJ2-7; the table gives TRBD2 as D, unverified against the DNA. TRBV21-1 is flagged as a pseudogene. The CDR3 is 18 residues long. The CDR3 spells CASSKGAEGWWKSYEQYF. CDR3 bases: TGTGCCAGCAGCAAAGGCGCTGAGGGTTGGTGGAAGTCCTACGAGCAGTACTTC.

This clonotype was seen ten or more times. This chain joins TRBV5-1 and TRBJ2-7; D is possibly TRBD1 or TRBD2 (7 bases each). CDR1 and CDR2 (germline): SGHRS, YFSETQ. The CDR3 has 14 residues. Trimming removed 4 bases from V and 2 bases from J, with 13 bases in between. The CDR3 DNA reads TGCGCCAGCAGCGGGGGGGACAGCCCCTACGAGCAGTACTTC. It yields the protein CASSGGDSPYEQYF. Combining the CDR3 with reference TRBV5-1 and TRBJ2-7 gives the whole variable domain KAGVTQTPRYLIKTRGQQVTLSCSPISGHRSVSWYQQTPGQGLQFLFEYFSETQRNKGNFPGRFSGRQFSNSRSEMNVSTLELGDSALYLCASSGGDSPYEQYFGPGTRLTVT.